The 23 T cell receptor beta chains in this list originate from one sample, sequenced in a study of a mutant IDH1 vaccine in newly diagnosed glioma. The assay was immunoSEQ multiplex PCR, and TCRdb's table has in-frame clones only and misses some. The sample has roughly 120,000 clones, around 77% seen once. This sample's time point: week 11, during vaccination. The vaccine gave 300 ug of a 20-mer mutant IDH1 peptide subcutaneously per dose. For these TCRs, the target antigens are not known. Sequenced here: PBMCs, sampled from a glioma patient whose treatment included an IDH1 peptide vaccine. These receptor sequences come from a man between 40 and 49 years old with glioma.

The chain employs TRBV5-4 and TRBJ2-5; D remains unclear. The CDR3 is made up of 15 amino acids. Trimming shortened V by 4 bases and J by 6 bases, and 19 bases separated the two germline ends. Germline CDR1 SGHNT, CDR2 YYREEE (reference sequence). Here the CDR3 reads CASSAESGRQQTQYF. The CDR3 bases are TGTGCCAGCAGCGCAGAAAGTGGTCGACAACAGACCCAGTACTTC.

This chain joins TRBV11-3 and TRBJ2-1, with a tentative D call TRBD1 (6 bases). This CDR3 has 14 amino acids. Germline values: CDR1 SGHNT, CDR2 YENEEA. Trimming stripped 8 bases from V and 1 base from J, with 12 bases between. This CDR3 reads CASGQSLSYNEQFF. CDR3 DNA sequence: TGTGCCAGCGGACAGTCCTTGTCCTACAATGAGCAGTTCTTC. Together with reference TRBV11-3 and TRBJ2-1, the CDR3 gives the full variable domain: EAGVVQSPRYKIIEKKQPVAFWCNPISGHNTLYWYLQNLGQGPELLIRYENEEAVDDSQLPKDRFSAERLKGVDSTLKIQPAELGDSAVYLCASGQSLSYNEQFFGPGTRLTVL.

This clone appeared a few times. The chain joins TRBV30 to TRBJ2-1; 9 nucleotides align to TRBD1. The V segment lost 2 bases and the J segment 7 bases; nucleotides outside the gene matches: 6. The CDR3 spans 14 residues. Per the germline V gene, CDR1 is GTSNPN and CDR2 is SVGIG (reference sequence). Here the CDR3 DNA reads TGTGCCTGGAGTTCGGGACAGGGAGATAATGAGCAGTTCTTC. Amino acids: CAWSSGQGDNEQFF.

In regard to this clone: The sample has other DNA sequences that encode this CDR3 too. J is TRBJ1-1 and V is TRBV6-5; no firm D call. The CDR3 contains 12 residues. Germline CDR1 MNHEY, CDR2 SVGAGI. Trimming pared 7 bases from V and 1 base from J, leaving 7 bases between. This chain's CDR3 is CASNRGNTEAFF. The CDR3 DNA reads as TGTGCCAGCAACCGGGGGAACACTGAAGCTTTCTTT.

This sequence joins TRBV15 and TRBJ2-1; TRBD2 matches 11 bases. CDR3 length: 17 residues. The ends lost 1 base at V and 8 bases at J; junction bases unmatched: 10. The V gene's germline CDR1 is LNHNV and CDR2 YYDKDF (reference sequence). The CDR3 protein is CATSRGGLAAGGDEQFF. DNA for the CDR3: TGTGCCACCAGCAGAGGGGGACTAGCGGCAGGAGGAGATGAGCAGTTCTTC.

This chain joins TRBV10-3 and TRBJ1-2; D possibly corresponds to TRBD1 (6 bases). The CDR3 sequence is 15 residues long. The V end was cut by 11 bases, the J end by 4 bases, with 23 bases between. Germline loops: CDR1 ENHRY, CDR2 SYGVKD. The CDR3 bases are TGTGCCGCCACTTCCGGGACACCGTTCCTCTATGGCTACACCTTC. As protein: CAATSGTPFLYGYTF.

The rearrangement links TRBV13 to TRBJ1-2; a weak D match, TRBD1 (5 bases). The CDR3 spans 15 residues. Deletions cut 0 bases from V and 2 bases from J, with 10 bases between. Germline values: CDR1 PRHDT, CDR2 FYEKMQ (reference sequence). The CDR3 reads CASSLGARENYGYTF. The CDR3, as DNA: TGTGCCAGCAGCTTAGGCGCCAGGGAGAACTATGGCTACACCTTC.

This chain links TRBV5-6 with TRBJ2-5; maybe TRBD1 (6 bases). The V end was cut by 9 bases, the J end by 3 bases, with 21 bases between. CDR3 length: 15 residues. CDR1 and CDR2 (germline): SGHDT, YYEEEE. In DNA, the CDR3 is TGTGCCACCGGACCTAATGGGGGCAGCAAAGAGACCCAGTACTTC. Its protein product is CATGPNGGSKETQYF.

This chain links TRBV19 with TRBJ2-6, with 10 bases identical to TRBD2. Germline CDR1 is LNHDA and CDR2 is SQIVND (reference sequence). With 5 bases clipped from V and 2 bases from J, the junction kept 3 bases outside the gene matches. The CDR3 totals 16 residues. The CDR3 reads CASSGLAGAGANVLTF. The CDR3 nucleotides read TGTGCCAGTAGTGGGCTAGCGGGGGCTGGGGCCAACGTCCTGACTTTC.

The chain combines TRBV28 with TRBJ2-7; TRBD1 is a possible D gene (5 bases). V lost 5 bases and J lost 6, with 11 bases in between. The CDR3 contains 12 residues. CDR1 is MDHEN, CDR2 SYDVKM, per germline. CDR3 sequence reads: CASSQTASEQYF. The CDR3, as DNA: TGTGCCAGCAGTCAGACAGCCTCCGAGCAGTACTTC.

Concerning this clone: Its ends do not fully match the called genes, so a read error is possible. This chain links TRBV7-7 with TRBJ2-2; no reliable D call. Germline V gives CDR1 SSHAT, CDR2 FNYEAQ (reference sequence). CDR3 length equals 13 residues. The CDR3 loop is CASSFGYTGELFF. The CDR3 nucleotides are TGTGCTAGCAGCTTCGGGTACACCGGGGAGCTGTTTTTT.

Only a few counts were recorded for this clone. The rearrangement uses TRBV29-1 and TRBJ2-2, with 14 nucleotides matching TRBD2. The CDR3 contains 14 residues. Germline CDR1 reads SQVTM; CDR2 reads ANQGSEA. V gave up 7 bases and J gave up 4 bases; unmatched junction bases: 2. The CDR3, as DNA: TGCAGCGCCGGGACTAGCGGGGGCACCGGGGAGCTGTTTTTT. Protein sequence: CSAGTSGGTGELFF.

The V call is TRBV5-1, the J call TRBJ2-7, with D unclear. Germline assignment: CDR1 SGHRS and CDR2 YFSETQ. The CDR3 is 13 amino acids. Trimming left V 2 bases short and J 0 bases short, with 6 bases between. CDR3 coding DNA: TGCGCCAGCAGCTTTGGCAGCTCCTACGAGCAGTACTTC. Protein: CASSFGSSYEQYF.

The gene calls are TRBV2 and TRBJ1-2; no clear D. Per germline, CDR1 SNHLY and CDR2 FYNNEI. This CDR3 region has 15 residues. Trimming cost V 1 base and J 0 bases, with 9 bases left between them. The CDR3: CASSEGTASNYGYTF. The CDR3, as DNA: TGTGCCAGCAGTGAAGGCACCGCTTCTAACTATGGCTACACCTTC.

CDR3 in amino acids: CASTILAGFNEQFF. The DNA for the CDR3 is TGTGCCAGCACCATCCTAGCGGGCTTCAATGAGCAGTTCTTC. The rearrangement uses TRBV7-9 and TRBJ2-1, with 8 bases matching TRBD2. This CDR3 has 14 residues. Looked up from germline, CDR1 is SEHNR and CDR2 is FQNEAQ (reference sequence). The J segment lost 6 bases and the V segment lost 7 bases, leaving 8 bases of the junction unmatched.

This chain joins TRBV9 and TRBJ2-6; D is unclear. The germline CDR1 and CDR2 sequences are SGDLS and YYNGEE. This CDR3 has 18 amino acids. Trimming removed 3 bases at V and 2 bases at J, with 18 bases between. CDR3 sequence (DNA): TGTGCCAGCAGCGGCGAGCTGCCAGGACCCCCTGGGGCCAACGTCCTGACTTTC. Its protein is CASSGELPGPPGANVLTF.

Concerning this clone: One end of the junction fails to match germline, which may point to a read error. The DNA of the CDR3 is TGTGCCAGCAGGGGACGGAACTCTGAAGCTTTCTTT. It yields the protein CASRGRNSEAFF. This chain links TRBV4-2 with TRBJ1-1; possible D gene TRBD1, 5 bases. Germline V gene data show CDR1 as LGHNA and CDR2 as YNFKEQ. This CDR3 has 12 amino acids.

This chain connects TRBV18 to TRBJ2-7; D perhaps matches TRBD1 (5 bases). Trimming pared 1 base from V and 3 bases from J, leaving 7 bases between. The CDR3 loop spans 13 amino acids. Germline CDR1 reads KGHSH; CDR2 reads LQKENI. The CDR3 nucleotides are TGTGCCAGCTCACCACAAGGGGTCTACGAGCAGTACTTC. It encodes CASSPQGVYEQYF. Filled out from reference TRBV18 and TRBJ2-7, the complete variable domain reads NAGVMQNPRHLVRRRGQEARLRCSPMKGHSHVYWYRQLPEEGLKFMVYLQKENIIDESGMPKERFSAEFPKEGPSILRIQQVVRGDSAAYFCASSPQGVYEQYFGPGTRLTVT.

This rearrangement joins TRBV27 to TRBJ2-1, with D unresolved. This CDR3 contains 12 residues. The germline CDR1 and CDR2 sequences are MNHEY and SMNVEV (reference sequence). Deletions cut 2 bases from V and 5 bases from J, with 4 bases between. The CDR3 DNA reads TGTGCCAGCAGTTTACGGCACAATGAGCAGTTCTTC. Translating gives CASSLRHNEQFF.

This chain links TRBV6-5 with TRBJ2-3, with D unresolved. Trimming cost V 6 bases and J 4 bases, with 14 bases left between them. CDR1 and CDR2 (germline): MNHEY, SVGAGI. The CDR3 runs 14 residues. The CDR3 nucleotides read TGTGCCAGCAGCCGAGTACAACCCCCAGATACGCAGTATTTT. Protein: CASSRVQPPDTQYF.

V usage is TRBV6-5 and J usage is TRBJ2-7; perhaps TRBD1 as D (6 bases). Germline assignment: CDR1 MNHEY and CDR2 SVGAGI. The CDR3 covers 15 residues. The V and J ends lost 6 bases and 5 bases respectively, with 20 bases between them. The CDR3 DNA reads TGTGCCAGCAGCCAATACAGGGAGCGGTCGAACGAGCAGTACTTC. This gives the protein CASSQYRERSNEQYF.

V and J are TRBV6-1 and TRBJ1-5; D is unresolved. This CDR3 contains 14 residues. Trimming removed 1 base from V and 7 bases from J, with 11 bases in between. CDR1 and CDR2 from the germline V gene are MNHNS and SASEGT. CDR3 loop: CASSEVSRTQPQHF. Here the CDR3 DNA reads TGTGCCAGCAGTGAAGTCAGCCGGACCCAGCCCCAGCATTTT.

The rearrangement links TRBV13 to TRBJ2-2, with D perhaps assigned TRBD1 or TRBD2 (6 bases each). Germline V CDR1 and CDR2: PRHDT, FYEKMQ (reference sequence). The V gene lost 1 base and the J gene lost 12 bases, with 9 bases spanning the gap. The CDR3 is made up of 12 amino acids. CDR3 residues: CASSLEGGQLFF. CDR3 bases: TGTGCCAGCAGCTTAGAAGGGGGGCAGCTGTTTTTT.